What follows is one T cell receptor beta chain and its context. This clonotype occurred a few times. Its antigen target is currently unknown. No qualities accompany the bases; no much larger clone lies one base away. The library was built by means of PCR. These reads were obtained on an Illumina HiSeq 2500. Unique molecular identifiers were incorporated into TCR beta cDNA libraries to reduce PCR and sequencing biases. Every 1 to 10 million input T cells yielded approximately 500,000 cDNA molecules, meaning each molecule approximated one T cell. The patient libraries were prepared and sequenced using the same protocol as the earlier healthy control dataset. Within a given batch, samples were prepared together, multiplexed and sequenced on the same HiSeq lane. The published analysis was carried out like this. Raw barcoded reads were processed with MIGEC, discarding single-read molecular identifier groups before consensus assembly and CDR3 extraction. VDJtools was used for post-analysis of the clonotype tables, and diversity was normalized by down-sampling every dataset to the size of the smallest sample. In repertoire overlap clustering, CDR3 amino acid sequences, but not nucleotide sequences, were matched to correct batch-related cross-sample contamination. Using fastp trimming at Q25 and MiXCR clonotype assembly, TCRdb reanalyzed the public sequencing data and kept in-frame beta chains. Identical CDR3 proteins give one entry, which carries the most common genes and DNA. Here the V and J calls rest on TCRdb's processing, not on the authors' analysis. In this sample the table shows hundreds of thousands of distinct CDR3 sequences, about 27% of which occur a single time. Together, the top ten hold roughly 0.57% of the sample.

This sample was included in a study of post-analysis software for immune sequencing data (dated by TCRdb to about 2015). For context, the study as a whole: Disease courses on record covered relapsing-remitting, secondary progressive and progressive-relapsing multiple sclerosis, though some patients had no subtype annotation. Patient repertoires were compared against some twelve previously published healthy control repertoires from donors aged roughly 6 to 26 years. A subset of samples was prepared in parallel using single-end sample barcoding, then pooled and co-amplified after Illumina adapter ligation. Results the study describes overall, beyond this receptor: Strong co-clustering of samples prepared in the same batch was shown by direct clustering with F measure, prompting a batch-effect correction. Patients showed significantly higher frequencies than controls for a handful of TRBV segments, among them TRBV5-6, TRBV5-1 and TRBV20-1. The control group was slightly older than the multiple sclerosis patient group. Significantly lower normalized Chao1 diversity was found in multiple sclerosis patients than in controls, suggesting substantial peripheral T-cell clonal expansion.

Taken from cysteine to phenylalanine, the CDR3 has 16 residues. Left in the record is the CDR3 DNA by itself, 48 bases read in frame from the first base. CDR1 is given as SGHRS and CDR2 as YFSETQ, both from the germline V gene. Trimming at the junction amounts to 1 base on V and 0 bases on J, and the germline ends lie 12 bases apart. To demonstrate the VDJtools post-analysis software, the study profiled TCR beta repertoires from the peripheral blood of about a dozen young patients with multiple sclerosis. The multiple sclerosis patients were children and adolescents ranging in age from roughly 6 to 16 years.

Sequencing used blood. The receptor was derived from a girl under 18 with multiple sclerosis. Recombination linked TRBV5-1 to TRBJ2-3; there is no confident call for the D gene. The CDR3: CASSLRSAPSTDTQYF. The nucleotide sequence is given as TGCGCCAGCAGCTTGCGAAGTGCCCCAAGCACAGATACGCAGTATTTT.